A selection of T cell receptor beta chains follows, all from one sample in a study of siplizumab effects on memory and regulatory T cells. The method was immunoSEQ multiplex PCR; TCRdb's version includes in-frame clones alone and lacks a portion of them. The sample records more than 85,000 clones, more than 90% being singletons. Sequenced: CD4+ T cells sorted from blood. The receptors originated from a human donor in good health. Some clones in this sample may be carry-over from other donors' samples. Each CDR3 is given without its conserved first and last residue. Part of the rows lack a size; the others show once, few, many or a class for expanded clones.

clone_size v_call cdr3_aa
- TRBV7-3 ASSSLGVREKLF
- TRBV19 ASSIEGAGKTEQY
- TRBV27 ASSAKTGGGTQY
- TRBV6-5 ASRRGLYTEAF
few TRBV28 ASSLGLRGNTEAF
- TRBV29-1 SVGDAGFGEQY
- TRBV27 ASSLQGTYQPQH
- TRBV5-1 ASSSDRVVAF
few TRBV2 ASNKIRDRGAEQY
- TRBV27 ASSRDFKETQY
- TRBV27 ASSSHIFGQGGMKKLF
- TRBV30 AWKPWTTGGEQF
- TRBV21-1 ASSKATGRLGFNQPQH
once TRBV2 ASSGGTTAFYEQY
- TRBV7-2 ASSLEGGLAGHNEQF
- TRBV5-4 ASSLGGGRTDTQY
- TRBV5-1 ASSLEVTRAKSYEQY
- TRBV30 AWSGQGRQPQH
once TRBV9 ASSVTSGRNTGELF
once TRBV2 ASNRLVNEQF
- TRBV28 ASSLRGWNTEAF
- TRBV6-1 ASSGGARSSYNSPLH
- TRBV11-1 ASSSGLAGTGELF
- TRBV30 AWSIGFTGELF
- TRBV25-1 ASRLTADGSPLH
- TRBV20-1 SAPRAQY
few TRBV11-2 ASSLDRVQPQH
- TRBV15 ATSRPGLPQY
- TRBV29-1 SVDRTADGEMF
- TRBV20-1 SAGLGETQY
- TRBV6-5 ASKAEKPYEQY
- TRBV6-5 ASREDRQTEAF
once TRBV5-6 ASSSLAGYNEQF
- TRBV6-1 ASSEVYTEAF
- TRBV19 ASSRASGVGKTQY
- TRBV11-2 ASSARTSGFGASTDTQY
- TRBV9 ASSRDNYGYT
- TRBV18 ASSTGTANSPLH
- TRBV28 ASQRVEGTGTSGRAIRSTDTQY
- TRBV11-2 ASSPRLAGANNEQF
- TRBV7-9 ASSLAGAEELF
- TRBV2 ASSLGLAGGNEQF
- TRBV18 ASSPLYAGYQPQH
once TRBV29-1 SASTEGFEKLF
once TRBV18 ASSPGTGGLDYGYT
once TRBV7-8 ASSKDRAGVEAF
- TRBV5-6 ASSLTGVGNQPQH
- TRBV11-1 ASSTRQGFLAF
- TRBV18 ASSKRDRGLSGANVLT
once TRBV7-8 ASSLEAGRTDTQY
- TRBV18 ASSPKDRGLYEQY
once TRBV5-1 ASSLVTSADTQY
- TRBV7-9 ARPGRSTDTQY
- TRBV2 ASSEGGNSPLH
- TRBV19 ASSISRVDEKLF
- TRBV2 ASSVSGEAGGYT
- TRBV28 ASSLYGNTIY